This TCR beta chain was sequenced for a study of blood T cell repertoires in COVID-19. TCRdb keeps only in-frame clones here, not all; method: immunoSEQ multiplex PCR. Of more than 250,000 clones in the sample, 75% to 90% were seen once. CDR1 LNHDA and CDR2 SQIVND come from the germline V gene (reference sequence). The CDR3 is 15 residues long. The ends lost 4 bases at V and 3 bases at J; junction bases unmatched: 7. The receptor's source is a woman aged 25 to 39 who had recovered from COVID-19. The sample taken for sequencing was peripheral blood. The V and J genes are TRBV19 and TRBJ2-7; 9 bases align to TRBD1. CDR3 sequence reads: CASSNTGGLFYEQYF. The CDR3 coding sequence is TGTGCCAGTAGTAATACAGGGGGCCTTTTCTACGAGCAGTACTTC.